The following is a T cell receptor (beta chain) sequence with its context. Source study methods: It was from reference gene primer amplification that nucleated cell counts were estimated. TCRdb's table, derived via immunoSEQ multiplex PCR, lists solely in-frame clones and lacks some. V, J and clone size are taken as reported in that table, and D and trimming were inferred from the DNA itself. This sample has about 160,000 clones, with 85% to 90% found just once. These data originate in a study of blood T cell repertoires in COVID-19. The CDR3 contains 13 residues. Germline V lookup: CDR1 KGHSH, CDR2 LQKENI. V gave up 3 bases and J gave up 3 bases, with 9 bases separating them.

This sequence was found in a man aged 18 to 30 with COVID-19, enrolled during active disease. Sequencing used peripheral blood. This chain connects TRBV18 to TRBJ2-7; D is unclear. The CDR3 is CASSPRSIYEQYF. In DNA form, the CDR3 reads TGTGCCAGCTCACCGCGATCGATCTACGAGCAGTACTTC.